The present entry profiles one T cell receptor (beta chain) with its context. This entry comes from a study of T cells after yellow fever vaccination. CDR3 length: 13 amino acids. V was shortened by 1 base and J by 5 bases, with 6 bases between the two germline ends. Germline V gene sequence: CDR1 MGHRA, CDR2 YSYEKL. TCRdb fed the 5' RACE reads into MiXCR, producing one record per CDR3 protein. The data contain 450,000 to 650,000 distinct CDR3 sequences, less than 15% of them singletons. The chain combines TRBV4-1 with TRBJ2-1; the D is unclear. The material sequenced was PBMCs, taken on the day of the yellow fever booster vaccination. The source is a man younger than 40 who received the YFV17D yellow fever vaccine. The CDR3 here is CASSQALNNEQFF. The CDR3 region has the DNA TGCGCCAGCAGCCAAGCTTTAAACAATGAGCAGTTCTTC.